The T cell receptor (beta chain) under discussion was sequenced for a study of T cell responses to AZD1222 COVID-19 vaccine. Libraries were prepared by immunoSEQ multiplex PCR; TCRdb keeps only in-frame clonotypes and omits some of them. Of roughly 120,000 clones listed, 88% are singletons. From germline, CDR1 is KGHSH and CDR2 LQKENI. Trimming removed 6 bases from V and 0 bases from J, with 24 bases in between. The CDR3 length is 19 residues. The sequence came from an adult in good health. Sequenced here: peripheral blood, sampled on day 0 of AZD1222 vaccination. The chain recombines TRBV18 with TRBJ2-1; D is unclear. As DNA, the CDR3 is TGTGCCAGCTCGCTATATGCTACCGGGCCCTCTAGCTCCTACAATGAGCAGTTCTTC. It yields the protein CASSLYATGPSSSYNEQFF.